The 16 T cell receptor beta chains presented below share a single source sample, sequenced in a study of shared clonotypes between healthy human individuals. Using immunoSEQ multiplex PCR, the repertoire was profiled, and TCRdb retains in-frame clones only, with some absent. The repertoire has approximately 940,000 clones, about 80% of them found once; the top ten carry approximately 1.5%. Sequencing was done on a sample of memory CD4+ T cells sorted from blood. The subset is: CD45RA-negative fraction. These receptors were collected from a man between 18 and 35 years old in good health.

This clone was counted only a few times. The V gene is TRBV7-9, the J gene TRBJ1-4, with D perhaps matching TRBD1 (6 bases). Germline-derived CDR1 and CDR2 are SEHNR and FQNEAQ (reference sequence). This CDR3 comprises 14 residues. V shed 5 bases and J shed 0 bases, with 7 bases lying between them. The CDR3 nucleotides are TGTGCCAGCAGCCACAGGGCAACTAATGAAAAACTGTTTTTT. It specifies CASSHRATNEKLFF. Based on the CDR3 plus reference TRBV7-9 and TRBJ1-4, the full variable domain is DTGVSQNPRHKITKRGQNVTFRCDPISEHNRLYWYRQTLGQGPEFLTYFQNEAQLEKSRLLSDRFSAERPKGSFSTLEIQRTEQGDSAMYLCASSHRATNEKLFFGSGTQLSVL.

The genes are TRBV7-8 and TRBJ2-5; 9 bases agree with TRBD1. The germline gives CDR1 SGHVS, CDR2 FQNEAQ. The junction had 11 bases not matched to a gene; V was cut back by 5 bases and J by 4 bases. The CDR3 has 16 amino acids. CDR3 amino acids: CASSPQGAQPRETQYF. The CDR3, as DNA: TGTGCCAGCAGCCCACAGGGGGCGCAACCGAGAGAGACCCAGTACTTC.

This CDR3 reads CAWSGGLMGAKGETQYF. The DNA for the CDR3 is TGTGCCTGGAGTGGCGGGCTTATGGGGGCCAAGGGAGAGACCCAGTACTTC. This rearrangement joins TRBV30 to TRBJ2-5, with D perhaps TRBD1 (6 bases). Trimming took 1 base from V and 4 from J, leaving 22 bases between them. Germline CDR1 is GTSNPN and CDR2 is SVGIG (reference sequence). The CDR3 is made up of 17 amino acids.

This sequence joins TRBV29-1 and TRBJ1-2, with D unresolved. From germline, CDR1 is SQVTM and CDR2 ANQGSEA. The CDR3 is 13 amino acids. Trimming removed 4 bases from V and 8 bases from J, with 17 bases in between. The CDR3 sequence: CSVVSQVSWGYTF. DNA for the CDR3: TGCAGCGTTGTATCCCAGGTTTCTTGGGGCTACACCTTC.

This chain uses TRBV2 with TRBJ2-7; D call uncertain. Germline V gene lookup returns CDR1 SNHLY and CDR2 FYNNEI. Deletions cut 0 bases from V and 4 bases from J, with 7 bases between. The CDR3 contains 13 residues. The DNA of the CDR3 is TGTGCCAGCAGTGAAGCGCTTAGATACGAGCAGTACTTC. Translated: CASSEALRYEQYF.

The J gene is TRBJ2-7, the V gene TRBV29-1, with D possibly matching TRBD1 (6 bases). This CDR3 is built from 13 residues. The V end lost 4 bases, the J end lost 1 base, and 11 bases lay between the germline ends. Germline V gene lookup returns CDR1 SQVTM and CDR2 ANQGSEA. In DNA, the CDR3 is TGCAGCGTTGTTGGACAGAAGTCCTACGAGCAGTACTTC. As protein: CSVVGQKSYEQYF.

This clone was detected only a few times. This sequence joins TRBV5-1 and TRBJ1-4; TRBD1 aligns across 7 bases. The germline V gene encodes CDR1 SGHRS and CDR2 YFSETQ. V gave up 1 base and J gave up 8 bases; unmatched junction bases: 5. The CDR3 extends over 14 amino acids. In DNA form, the CDR3 reads TGCGCCAGCAGCTTGACAGGGGAGAGGGAAAAACTGTTTTTT. It specifies CASSLTGEREKLFF.

This clone was recorded a few times. This chain connects TRBV5-1 to TRBJ1-1, with 7 bases fitting TRBD1. Germline V gives CDR1 SGHRS, CDR2 YFSETQ. There are 13 residues in the CDR3. V lost 4 bases and J lost 3; bases outside the gene matches: 3. In DNA, the CDR3 is TGCGCCAGCAGCATAGGACAGGACACTGAAGCTTTCTTT. It translates to CASSIGQDTEAFF.

This clone was counted many times. The chain couples TRBV4-1 to TRBJ1-1, with 8 bases lining up with TRBD1. The junction had 7 bases not matched to a gene; V was cut back by 2 bases and J by 8 bases. This CDR3 spans 14 amino acids. CDR1 is MGHRA, CDR2 YSYEKL, per germline. In DNA form, the CDR3 reads TGCGCCAGCAGCCAACTCGGACAGGGAAGAGAAGCTTTCTTT. Amino acids: CASSQLGQGREAFF.

The rearrangement joins TRBV5-6 to TRBJ2-5; a possible D gene is TRBD2 (5 bases). Germline V gene sequence: CDR1 SGHDT, CDR2 YYEEEE. Trimming removed 4 bases from V and 5 bases from J, with 12 bases in between. The CDR3 consists of 13 residues. The CDR3 coding sequence is TGTGCCAGCAGCCGGCGGACTGGCGAGACCCAGTACTTC. It specifies CASSRRTGETQYF.

Many counts were recorded for this clone. The CDR3 loop is CASSRAGAKNIQYF. The CDR3 DNA reads TGTGCCAGCAGCCGGGCGGGGGCCAAAAACATTCAGTACTTC. The rearrangement joins TRBV5-6 to TRBJ2-4; D may be TRBD2 (6 bases). Per germline, CDR1 SGHDT and CDR2 YYEEEE. With 4 bases removed from V and 1 base from J, the gap between germline ends came to 9 bases. CDR3 size: 14 residues.

This clone was found many times. In DNA, the CDR3 is TGTGCCAGCAGTAACGACAGGGTTTATGGCTACACCTTC. Translated: CASSNDRVYGYTF. The V and J genes are TRBV6-1 and TRBJ1-2, with TRBD1 identical over 7 bases. CDR1 is MNHNS and CDR2 is SASEGT in the germline V gene. The trim removed 5 bases at V and 5 bases at J, leaving 5 bases unmatched. The CDR3 is made up of 13 amino acids.

The chain is built from TRBV9 and TRBJ1-2; D gene uncertain. CDR3 length equals 13 residues. Trimming removed 1 base from V and 8 bases from J, with 12 bases in between. Germline CDR1 reads SGDLS; CDR2 reads YYNGEE. The CDR3 reads CASSVLETAGYTF. The CDR3 DNA reads as TGTGCCAGCAGCGTATTGGAAACGGCGGGCTACACCTTC.

This chain joins TRBV18 and TRBJ1-1; D is uncertain. The germline gives CDR1 KGHSH, CDR2 LQKENI. V lost 3 bases and J lost 8, with 13 bases in between. This CDR3 has 13 residues. DNA for the CDR3: TGTGCCAGCTCACCGGTGATTGGCGCCGAAGCTTTCTTT. Its protein is CASSPVIGAEAFF.

This clone has more than one count but fewer than ten. The chain uses TRBV5-5 and TRBJ2-5; D possibly matches TRBD1 or TRBD2 (5 bases each). V was clipped by 0 bases and J by 5 bases, with 14 bases between them. The CDR3 has 15 amino acids. Germline V gene sequence: CDR1 SGHKS, CDR2 YYEKEE (reference sequence). The CDR3 reads CASSLGGGEGETQYF. The DNA of the CDR3 is TGTGCCAGCAGCTTGGGTGGCGGAGAGGGGGAGACCCAGTACTTC.

The chain links TRBV6-1 to TRBJ1-1, with D unresolved. The germline V gene encodes CDR1 MNHNS and CDR2 SASEGT. V gave up 7 bases and J gave up 0 bases, with 12 bases separating them. The CDR3 length is 14 residues. DNA for the CDR3: TGTGCCAGCACCAAAATGTGGATGAACACTGAAGCTTTCTTT. Translating gives CASTKMWMNTEAFF.